This T cell receptor (beta chain) was sequenced during a study of control samples from healthy donors and cancer patients. The protocol was immunoSEQ multiplex PCR, while the TCRdb copy is restricted to in-frame clones and leaves out a portion. This table has about 140,000 clones, approximately 94% appearing once. The sample consisted of blood. The receptor comes from a man between 40 and 49 years old in good health.

In DNA, the CDR3 is TGTGCCAGCAGCGTAGTCTACGAGCAGTACTTC. It yields the protein CASSVVYEQYF. The chain has TRBV6-5 and TRBJ2-7; D is ambiguous. Trimming left V 6 bases short and J 3 bases short, with 6 bases between. The CDR3 has 11 amino acids. Germline assignment: CDR1 MNHEY and CDR2 SVGAGI.